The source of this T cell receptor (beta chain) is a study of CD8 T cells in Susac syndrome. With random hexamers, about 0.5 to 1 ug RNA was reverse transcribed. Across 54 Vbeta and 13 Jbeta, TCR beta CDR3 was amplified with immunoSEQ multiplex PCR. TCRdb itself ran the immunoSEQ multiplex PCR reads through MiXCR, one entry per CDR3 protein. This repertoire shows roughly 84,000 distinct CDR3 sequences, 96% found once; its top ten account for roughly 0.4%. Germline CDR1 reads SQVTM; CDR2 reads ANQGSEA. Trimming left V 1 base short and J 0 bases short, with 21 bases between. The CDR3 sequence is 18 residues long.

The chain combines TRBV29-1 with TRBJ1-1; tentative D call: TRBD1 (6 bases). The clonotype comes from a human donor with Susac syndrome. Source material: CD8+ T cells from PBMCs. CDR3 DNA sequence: TGCAGCGTTGAAGGGGTAATGGGACACCACCTCATGAACACTGAAGCTTTCTTT. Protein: CSVEGVMGHHLMNTEAFF.